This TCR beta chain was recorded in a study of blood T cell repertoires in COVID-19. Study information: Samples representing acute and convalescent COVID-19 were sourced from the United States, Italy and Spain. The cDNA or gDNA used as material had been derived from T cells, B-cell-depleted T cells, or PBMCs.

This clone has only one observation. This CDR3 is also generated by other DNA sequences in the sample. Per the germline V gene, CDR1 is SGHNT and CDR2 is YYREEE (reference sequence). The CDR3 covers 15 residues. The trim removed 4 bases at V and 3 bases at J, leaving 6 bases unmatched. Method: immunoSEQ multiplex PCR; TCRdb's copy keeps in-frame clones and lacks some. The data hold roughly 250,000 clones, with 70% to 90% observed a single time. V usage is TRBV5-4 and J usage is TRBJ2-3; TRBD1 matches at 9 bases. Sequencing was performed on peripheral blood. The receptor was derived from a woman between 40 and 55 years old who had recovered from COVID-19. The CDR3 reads CASSLDRGKTDTQYF. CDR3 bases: TGTGCCAGCAGCCTGGACAGGGGTAAGACAGATACGCAGTATTTT.